One T cell receptor beta chain is described in this entry. Its antigen remains unknown. These data belong to a study of cytomegalovirus exposure and HLA in healthy donors. 13 Jbeta primers and 60 Vbeta primers were used for the PCR. The assay was immunoSEQ multiplex PCR, and TCRdb's table has in-frame clones only and misses some. The sample has roughly 110,000 clones; 65% to 85% are singletons. Germline trimming cut 5 bases from V and 7 bases from J; bases unmatched to any gene: 7. Germline V gene lookup returns CDR1 MNHNS and CDR2 SASEGT. The CDR3 length is 13 residues. General study findings and limits: There were about 160 TCR beta chains listed as cytomegalovirus-associated. TCR beta V- and J-gene trimming, according to a later analysis, was linked to a missense DCLRE1C variant.

This TCR was sampled from a man aged 25-45 years in good health and CMV-seronegative. The chain combines TRBV6-1 with TRBJ1-1; 7 bases map to TRBD1. The sequenced material came from PBMCs. CDR3 loop: CASSLRQGFEAFF. The CDR3 DNA sequence: TGTGCCAGCAGTCTTAGACAGGGCTTTGAAGCTTTCTTT.